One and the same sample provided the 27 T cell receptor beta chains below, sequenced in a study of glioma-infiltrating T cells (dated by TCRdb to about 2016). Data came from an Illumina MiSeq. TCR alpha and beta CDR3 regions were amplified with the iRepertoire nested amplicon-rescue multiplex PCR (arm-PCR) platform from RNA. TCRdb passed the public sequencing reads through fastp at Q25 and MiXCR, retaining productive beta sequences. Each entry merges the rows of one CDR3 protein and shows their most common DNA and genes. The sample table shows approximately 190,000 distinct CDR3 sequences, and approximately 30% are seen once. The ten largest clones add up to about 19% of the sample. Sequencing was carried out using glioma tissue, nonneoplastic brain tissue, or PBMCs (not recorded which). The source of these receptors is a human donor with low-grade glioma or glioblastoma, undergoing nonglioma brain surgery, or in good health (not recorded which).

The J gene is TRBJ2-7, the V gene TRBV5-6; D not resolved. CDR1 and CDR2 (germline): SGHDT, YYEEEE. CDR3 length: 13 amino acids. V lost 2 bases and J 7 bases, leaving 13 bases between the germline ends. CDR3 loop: CASSFEVAGEQYF. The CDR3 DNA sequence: TGTGCCAGCAGCTTCGAGGTAGCTGGTGAGCAGTACTTC.

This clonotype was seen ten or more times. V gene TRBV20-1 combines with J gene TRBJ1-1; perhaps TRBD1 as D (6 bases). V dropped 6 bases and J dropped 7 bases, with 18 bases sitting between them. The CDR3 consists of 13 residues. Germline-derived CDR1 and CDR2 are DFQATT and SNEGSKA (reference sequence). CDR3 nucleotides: TGCAGTGCCCCACGGGGGCCGAACTTTGAAGCTTTCTTT. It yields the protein CSAPRGPNFEAFF.

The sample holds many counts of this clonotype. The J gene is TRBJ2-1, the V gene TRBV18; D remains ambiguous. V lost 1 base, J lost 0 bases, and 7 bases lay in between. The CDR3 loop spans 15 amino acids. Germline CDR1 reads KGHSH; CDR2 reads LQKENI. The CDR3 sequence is CASSPLGSSYNEQFF. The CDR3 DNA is TGTGCCAGCTCACCACTGGGTAGCTCCTACAATGAGCAGTTCTTC.

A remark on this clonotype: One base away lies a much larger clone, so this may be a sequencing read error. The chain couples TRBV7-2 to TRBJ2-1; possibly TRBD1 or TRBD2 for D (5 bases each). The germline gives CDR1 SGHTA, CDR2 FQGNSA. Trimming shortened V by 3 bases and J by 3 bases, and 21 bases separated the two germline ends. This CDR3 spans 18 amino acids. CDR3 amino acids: CASSFRGRGEAGYNEQFF. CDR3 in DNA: TGTGCCAGCAGCTTCCGGGGCAGAGGTGAGGCAGGCTACAATGAGCAGTTCTTC.

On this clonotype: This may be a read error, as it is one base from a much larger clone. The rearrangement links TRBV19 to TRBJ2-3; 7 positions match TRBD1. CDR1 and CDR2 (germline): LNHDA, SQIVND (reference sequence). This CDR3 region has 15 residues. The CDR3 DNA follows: TGTGCCAGTGGTATACGTGGACAGGCCAGAGATACGCAGTATTTT. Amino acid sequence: CASGIRGQARDTQYF. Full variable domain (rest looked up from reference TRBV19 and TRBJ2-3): DGGITQSPKYLFRKEGQNVTLSCEQNLNHDAMYWYRQDPGQGLRLIYYSQIVNDFQKGDIAEGYSVSREKKESFPLTVTSAQKNPTAFYLCASGIRGQARDTQYFGPGTRLTVL.

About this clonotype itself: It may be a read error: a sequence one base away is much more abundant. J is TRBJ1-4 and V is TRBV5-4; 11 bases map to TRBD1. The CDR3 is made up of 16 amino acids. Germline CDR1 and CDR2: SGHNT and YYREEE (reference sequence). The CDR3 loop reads CVSSLGPGQGDEKLFF. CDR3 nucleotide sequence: TGTGTCAGCAGCTTGGGGCCGGGACAGGGGGATGAAAAACTGTTTTTT.

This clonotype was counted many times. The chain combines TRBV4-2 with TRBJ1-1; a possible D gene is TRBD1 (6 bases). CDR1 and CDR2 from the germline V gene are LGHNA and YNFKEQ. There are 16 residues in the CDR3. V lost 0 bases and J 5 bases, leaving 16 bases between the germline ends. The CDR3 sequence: CASSQDTGAFLTEAFF. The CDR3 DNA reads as TGTGCCAGCAGCCAAGATACGGGGGCCTTTTTGACTGAAGCTTTCTTT.

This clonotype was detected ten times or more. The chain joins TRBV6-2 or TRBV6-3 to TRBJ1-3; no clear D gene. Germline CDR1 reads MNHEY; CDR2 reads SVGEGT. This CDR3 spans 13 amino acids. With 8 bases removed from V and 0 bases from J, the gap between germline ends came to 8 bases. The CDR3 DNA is TGTGCCAGCGGACCGAACTCTGGAAACACCATATATTTT. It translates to CASGPNSGNTIYF.

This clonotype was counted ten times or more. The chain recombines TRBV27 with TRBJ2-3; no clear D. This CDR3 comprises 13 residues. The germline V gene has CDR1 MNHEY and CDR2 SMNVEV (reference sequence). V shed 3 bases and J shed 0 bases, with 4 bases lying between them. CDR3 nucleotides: TGTGCCAGCAGTTTCCAAAGCACAGATACGCAGTATTTT. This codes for CASSFQSTDTQYF.

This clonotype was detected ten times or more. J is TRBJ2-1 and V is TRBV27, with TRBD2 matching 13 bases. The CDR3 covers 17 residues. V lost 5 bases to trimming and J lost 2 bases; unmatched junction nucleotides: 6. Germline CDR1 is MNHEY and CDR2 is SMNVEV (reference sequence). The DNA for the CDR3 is TGTGCCAGCAGTCCCCTAGGACTAGCGGGAGCCTACAATGAGCAGTTCTTC. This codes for CASSPLGLAGAYNEQFF.

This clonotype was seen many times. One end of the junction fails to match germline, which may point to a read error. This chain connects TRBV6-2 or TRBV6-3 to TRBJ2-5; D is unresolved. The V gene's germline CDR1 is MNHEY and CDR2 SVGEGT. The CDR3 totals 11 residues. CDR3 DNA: TGTGCCAGCAGTCACTCGGAGACCCAGTACTTC. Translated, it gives CASSHSETQYF.

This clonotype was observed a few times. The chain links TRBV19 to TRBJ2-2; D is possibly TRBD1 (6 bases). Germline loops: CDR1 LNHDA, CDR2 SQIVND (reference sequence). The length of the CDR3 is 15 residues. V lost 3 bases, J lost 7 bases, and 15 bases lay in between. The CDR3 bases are TGTGCCAGTAGTATCCCCAGGGGCTGGGGCGGGGAGCTGTTTTTT. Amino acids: CASSIPRGWGGELFF.

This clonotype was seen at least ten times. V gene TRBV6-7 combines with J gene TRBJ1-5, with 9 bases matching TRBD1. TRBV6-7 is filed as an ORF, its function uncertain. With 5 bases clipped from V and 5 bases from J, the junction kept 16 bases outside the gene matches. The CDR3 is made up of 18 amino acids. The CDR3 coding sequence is TGTGCCAGCAGTGCTTCGAACTCGCGGGACAGGGCCTATCAGCCCCAGCATTTT. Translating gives CASSASNSRDRAYQPQHF.

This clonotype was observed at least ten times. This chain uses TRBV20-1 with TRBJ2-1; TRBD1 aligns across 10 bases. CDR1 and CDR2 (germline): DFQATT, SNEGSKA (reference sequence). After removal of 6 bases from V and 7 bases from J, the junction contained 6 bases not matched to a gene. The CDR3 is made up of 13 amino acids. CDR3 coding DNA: TGCAGTGCCCGGACAGGGGGTCCAAATGAGCAGTTCTTC. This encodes CSARTGGPNEQFF.

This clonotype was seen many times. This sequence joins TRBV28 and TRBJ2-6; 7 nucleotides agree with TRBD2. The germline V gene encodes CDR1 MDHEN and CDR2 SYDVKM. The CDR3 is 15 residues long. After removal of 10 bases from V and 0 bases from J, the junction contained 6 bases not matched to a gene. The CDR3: CATKGGNSGANVLTF. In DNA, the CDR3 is TGTGCCACCAAGGGAGGGAACTCTGGGGCCAACGTCCTGACTTTC. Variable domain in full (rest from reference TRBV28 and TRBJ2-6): DVKVTQSSRYLVKRTGEKVFLECVQDMDHENMFWYRQDPGLGLRLIYFSYDVKMKEKGDIPEGYSVSREKKERFSLILESASTNQTSMYLCATKGGNSGANVLTFGAGSRLTVL.

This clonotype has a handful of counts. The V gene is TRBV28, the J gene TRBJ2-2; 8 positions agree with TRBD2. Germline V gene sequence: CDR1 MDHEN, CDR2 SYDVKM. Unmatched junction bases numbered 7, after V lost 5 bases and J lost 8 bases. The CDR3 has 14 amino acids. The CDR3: CASSTPGLVGELFF. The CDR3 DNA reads TGTGCCAGCAGTACTCCGGGACTAGTTGGGGAGCTGTTTTTT.

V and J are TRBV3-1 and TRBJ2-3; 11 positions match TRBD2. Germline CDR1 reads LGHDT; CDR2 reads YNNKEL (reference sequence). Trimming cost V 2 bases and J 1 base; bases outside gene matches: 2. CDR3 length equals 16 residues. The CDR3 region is CASSQTSGSGTDTQYF. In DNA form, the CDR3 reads TGTGCCAGCAGCCAAACTAGCGGGAGCGGCACAGATACGCAGTATTTT.

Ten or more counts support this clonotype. CDR3 region: CATREGTVGNTEAFF. CDR3 nucleotides: TGTGCCACCAGGGAAGGGACAGTAGGGAACACTGAAGCTTTCTTT. V is TRBV24-1 and J is TRBJ1-1; 7 positions match TRBD1. Germline CDR1 reads KGHDR; CDR2 reads SFDVKD. There are 15 residues in the CDR3. Trimming took 7 bases from V and 1 from J; bases not matched to a gene: 8.

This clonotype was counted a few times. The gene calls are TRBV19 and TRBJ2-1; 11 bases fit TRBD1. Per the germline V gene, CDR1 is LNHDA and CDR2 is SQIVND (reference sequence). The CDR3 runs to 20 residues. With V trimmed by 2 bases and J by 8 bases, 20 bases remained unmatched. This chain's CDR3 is CASSIYWGGSGQGELDEQFF. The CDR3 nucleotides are TGTGCCAGTAGTATATATTGGGGTGGCTCGGGACAGGGGGAGTTGGATGAGCAGTTCTTC.

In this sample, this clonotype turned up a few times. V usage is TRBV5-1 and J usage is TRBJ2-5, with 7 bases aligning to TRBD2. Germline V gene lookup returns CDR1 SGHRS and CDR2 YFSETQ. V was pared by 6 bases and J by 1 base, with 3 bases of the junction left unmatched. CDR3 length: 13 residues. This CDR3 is CASMSSGQETQYF. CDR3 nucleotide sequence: TGCGCCAGCATGTCTAGCGGCCAAGAGACCCAGTACTTC. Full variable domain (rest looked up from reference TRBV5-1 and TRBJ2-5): KAGVTQTPRYLIKTRGQQVTLSCSPISGHRSVSWYQQTPGQGLQFLFEYFSETQRNKGNFPGRFSGRQFSNSRSEMNVSTLELGDSALYLCASMSSGQETQYFGPGTRLLVL.

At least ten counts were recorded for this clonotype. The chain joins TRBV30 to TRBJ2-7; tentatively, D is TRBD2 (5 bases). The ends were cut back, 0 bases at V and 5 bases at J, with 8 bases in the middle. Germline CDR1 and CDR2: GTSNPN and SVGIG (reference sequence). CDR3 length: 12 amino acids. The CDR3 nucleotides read TGTGCCTGGAGTGTAACCGGGAACGAGCAGTACTTC. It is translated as CAWSVTGNEQYF. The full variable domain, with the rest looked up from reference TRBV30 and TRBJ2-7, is SQTIHQWPATLVQPVGSPLSLECTVEGTSNPNLYWYRQAAGRGLQLLFYSVGIGQISSEVPQNLSASRPQDRQFILSSKKLLLSDSGFYLCAWSVTGNEQYFGPGTRLTVT.

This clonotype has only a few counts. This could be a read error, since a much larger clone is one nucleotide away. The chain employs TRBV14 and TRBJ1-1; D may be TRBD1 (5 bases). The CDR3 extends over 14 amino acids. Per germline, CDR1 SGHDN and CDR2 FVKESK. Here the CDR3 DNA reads TGTGTCAGCAGCCAAGAGTATAGGGGCGCTGAAGCTTTCTTT. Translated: CVSSQEYRGAEAFF.

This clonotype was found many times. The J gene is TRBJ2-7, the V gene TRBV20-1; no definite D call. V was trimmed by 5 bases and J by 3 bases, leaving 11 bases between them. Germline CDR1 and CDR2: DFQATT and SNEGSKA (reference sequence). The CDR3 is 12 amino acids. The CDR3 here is CSARLNLYEQYF. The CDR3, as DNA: TGCAGTGCTCGGTTAAACCTCTACGAGCAGTACTTC.

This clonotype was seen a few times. In nucleotides, the CDR3 is TGTGCCAGCAGTTTTAACAGCATAATTTTAGCCAAAAACATTCAGTACTTC. Amino acid sequence: CASSFNSIILAKNIQYF. The rearrangement joins TRBV28 to TRBJ2-4; D unclear. The V end was cut by 3 bases, the J end by 0 bases, with 15 bases between. The length of the CDR3 is 17 residues. CDR1 and CDR2 from the germline V gene are MDHEN and SYDVKM.

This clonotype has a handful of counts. The DNA for the CDR3 is TGCGCCAGCAGCCAAGAACCCGGACTAGTAGATACGCAGTATTTT. Translated, it gives CASSQEPGLVDTQYF. The chain uses TRBV4-1 and TRBJ2-3, with 7 bases fitting TRBD2. The V and J ends lost 0 bases and 5 bases, in that order; junction bases with no gene match: 5. CDR3 size: 15 residues. The V gene's germline CDR1 is MGHRA and CDR2 YSYEKL.

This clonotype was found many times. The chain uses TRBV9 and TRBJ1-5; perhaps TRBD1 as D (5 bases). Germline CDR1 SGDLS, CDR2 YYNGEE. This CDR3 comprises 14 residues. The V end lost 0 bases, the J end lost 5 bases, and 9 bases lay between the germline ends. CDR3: CASSVGQMDQPQHF. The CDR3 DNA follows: TGTGCCAGCAGCGTAGGACAGATGGATCAGCCCCAGCATTTT.

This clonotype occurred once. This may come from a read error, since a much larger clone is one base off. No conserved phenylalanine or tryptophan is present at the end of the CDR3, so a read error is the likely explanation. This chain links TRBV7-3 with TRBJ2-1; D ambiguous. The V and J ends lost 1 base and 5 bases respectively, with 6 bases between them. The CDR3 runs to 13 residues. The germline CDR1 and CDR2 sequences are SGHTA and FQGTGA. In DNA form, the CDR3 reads TGTGCCAGCAGCTTAAGCAGGAACAATGAGCAGTTCTTA. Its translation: CASSLSRNNEQFL.